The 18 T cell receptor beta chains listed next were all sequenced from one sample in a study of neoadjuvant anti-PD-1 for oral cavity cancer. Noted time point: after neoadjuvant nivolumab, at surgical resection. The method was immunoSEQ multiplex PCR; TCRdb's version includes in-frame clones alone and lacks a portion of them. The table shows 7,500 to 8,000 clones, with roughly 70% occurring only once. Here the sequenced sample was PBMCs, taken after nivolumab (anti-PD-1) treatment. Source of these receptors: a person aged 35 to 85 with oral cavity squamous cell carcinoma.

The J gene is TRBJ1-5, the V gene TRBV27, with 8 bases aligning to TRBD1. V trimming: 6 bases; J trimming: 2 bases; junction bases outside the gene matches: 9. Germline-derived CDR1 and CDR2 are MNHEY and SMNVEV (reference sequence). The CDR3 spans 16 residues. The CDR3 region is CASSQTATGGNQPQHF. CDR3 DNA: TGTGCCAGCAGCCAAACCGCGACAGGGGGCAATCAGCCCCAGCATTTT.

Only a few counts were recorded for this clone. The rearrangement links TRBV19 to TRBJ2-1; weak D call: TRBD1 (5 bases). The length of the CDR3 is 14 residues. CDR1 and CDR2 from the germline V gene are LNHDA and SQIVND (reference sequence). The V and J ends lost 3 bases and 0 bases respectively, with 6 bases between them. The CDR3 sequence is CASSMDTSYNEQFF. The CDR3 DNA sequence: TGTGCCAGTAGTATGGACACCTCCTACAATGAGCAGTTCTTC.

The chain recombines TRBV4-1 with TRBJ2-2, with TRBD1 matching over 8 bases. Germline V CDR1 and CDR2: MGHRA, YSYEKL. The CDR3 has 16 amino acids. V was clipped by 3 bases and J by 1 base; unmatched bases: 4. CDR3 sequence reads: CASSQAGTGNTGELFF. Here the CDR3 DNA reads TGCGCCAGCAGCCAGGCCGGGACAGGGAACACCGGGGAGCTGTTTTTT.

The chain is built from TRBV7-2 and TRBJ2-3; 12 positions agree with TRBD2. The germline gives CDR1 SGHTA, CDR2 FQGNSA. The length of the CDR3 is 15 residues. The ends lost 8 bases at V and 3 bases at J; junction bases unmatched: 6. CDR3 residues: CASLTSGGWTDTQYF. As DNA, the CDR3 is TGTGCCAGCCTGACTAGCGGGGGTTGGACAGATACGCAGTATTTT.

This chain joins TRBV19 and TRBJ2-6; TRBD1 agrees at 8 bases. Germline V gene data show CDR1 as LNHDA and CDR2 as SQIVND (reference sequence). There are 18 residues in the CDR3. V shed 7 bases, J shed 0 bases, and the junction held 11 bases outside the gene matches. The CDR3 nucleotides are TGTGCCAGTAAGAACAGGGGGGAAAGCCCCTCTGGGGCCAACGTCCTGACTTTC. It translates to CASKNRGESPSGANVLTF. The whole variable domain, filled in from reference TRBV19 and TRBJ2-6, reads DGGITQSPKYLFRKEGQNVTLSCEQNLNHDAMYWYRQDPGQGLRLIYYSQIVNDFQKGDIAEGYSVSREKKESFPLTVTSAQKNPTAFYLCASKNRGESPSGANVLTFGAGSRLTVL.

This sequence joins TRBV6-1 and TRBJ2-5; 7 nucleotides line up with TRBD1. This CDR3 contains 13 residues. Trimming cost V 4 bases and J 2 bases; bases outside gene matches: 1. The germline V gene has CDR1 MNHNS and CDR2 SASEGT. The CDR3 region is CASSGTGQETQYF. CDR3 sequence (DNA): TGTGCCAGCAGTGGGACAGGACAAGAGACCCAGTACTTC.

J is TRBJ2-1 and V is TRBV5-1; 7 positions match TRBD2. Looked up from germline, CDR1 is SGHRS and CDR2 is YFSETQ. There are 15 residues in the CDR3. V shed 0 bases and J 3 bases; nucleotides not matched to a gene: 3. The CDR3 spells CASSLGGGLYNEQFF. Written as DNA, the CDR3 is TGCGCCAGCAGCTTGGGCGGGGGTCTCTACAATGAGCAGTTCTTC.

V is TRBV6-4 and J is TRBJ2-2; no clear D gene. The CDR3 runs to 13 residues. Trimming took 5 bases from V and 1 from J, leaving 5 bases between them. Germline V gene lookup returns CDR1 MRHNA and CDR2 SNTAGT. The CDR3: CASSPRNTGELFF. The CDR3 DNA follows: TGTGCCAGCAGTCCGAGGAACACCGGGGAGCTGTTTTTT.

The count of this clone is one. CDR3 bases: TGCGCCAGCAGTTCGGGACCCACGGGAGTCGACGAGCAGTACTTC. Translated, it gives CASSSGPTGVDEQYF. V usage is TRBV23-1 and J usage is TRBJ2-7, with D possibly being TRBD2 (6 bases). TRBV23-1 is assigned to the ORF class and has an uncertain function. Trimming pared 5 bases from V and 5 bases from J, leaving 19 bases between. This CDR3 is built from 15 residues.

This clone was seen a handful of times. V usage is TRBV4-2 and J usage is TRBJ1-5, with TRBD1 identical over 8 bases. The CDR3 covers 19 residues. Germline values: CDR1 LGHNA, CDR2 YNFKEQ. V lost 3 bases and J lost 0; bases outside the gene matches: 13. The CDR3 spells CASSQDWTGSRVSNQPQHF. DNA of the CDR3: TGTGCCAGCAGCCAGGATTGGACAGGGTCCAGGGTTAGCAATCAGCCCCAGCATTTT.

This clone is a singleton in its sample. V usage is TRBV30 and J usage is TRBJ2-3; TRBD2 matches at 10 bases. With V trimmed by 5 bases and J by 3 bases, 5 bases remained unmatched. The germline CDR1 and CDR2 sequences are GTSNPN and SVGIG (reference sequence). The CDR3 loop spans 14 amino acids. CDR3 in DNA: TGTGCCTGGGGGCCGGGACTAGCGACAGATACGCAGTATTTT. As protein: CAWGPGLATDTQYF. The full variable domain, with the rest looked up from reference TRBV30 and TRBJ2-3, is SQTIHQWPATLVQPVGSPLSLECTVEGTSNPNLYWYRQAAGRGLQLLFYSVGIGQISSEVPQNLSASRPQDRQFILSSKKLLLSDSGFYLCAWGPGLATDTQYFGPGTRLTVL.

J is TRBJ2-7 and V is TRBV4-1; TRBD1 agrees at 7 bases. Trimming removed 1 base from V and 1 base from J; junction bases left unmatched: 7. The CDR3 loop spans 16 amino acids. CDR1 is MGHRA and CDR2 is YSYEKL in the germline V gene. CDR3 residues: CASSQGTGFFSYEQYF. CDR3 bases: TGCGCCAGCAGCCAAGGGACAGGATTTTTTTCCTACGAGCAGTACTTC.

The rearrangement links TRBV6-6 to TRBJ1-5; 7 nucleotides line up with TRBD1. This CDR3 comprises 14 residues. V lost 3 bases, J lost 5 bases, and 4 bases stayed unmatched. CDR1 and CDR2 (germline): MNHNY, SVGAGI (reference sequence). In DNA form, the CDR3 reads TGTGCCAGCAGTTATGACAGGGCACATCAGCCCCAGCATTTT. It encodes CASSYDRAHQPQHF.

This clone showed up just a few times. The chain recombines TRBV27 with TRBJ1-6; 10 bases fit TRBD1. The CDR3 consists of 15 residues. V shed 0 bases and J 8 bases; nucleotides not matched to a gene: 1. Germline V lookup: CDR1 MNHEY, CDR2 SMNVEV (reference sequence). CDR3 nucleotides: TGTGCCAGCAGTTTATCGGGACAGGGGTATTCACCCCTCCACTTT. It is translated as CASSLSGQGYSPLHF.

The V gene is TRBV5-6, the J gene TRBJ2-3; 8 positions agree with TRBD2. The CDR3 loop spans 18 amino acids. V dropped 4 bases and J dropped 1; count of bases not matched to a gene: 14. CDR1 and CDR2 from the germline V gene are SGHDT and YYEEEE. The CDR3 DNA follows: TGTGCCAGCAGCCAATACCCGGGACTAGTCATGGGCACAGATACGCAGTATTTT. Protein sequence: CASSQYPGLVMGTDTQYF.

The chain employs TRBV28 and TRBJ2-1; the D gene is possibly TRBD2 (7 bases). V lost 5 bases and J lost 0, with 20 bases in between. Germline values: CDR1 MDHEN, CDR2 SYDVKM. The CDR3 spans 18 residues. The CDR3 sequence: CASSLPGGPTSSYNEQFF. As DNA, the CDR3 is TGTGCCAGCAGTCTCCCCGGGGGGCCGACTAGCTCCTACAATGAGCAGTTCTTC.

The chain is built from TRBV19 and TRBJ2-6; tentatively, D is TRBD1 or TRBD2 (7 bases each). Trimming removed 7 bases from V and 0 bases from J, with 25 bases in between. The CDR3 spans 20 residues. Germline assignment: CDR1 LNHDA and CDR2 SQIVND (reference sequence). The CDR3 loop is CASTRGITGEGNSGANVLTF. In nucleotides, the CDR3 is TGTGCCAGTACCCGGGGGATTACAGGGGAGGGAAACTCTGGGGCCAACGTCCTGACTTTC.

The CDR3: CASSPGGGPNTEAFF. The DNA of the CDR3 is TGTGCCAGCAGCCCAGGGGGGGGGCCGAACACTGAAGCTTTCTTT. The chain links TRBV7-8 to TRBJ1-1; TRBD1 matches at 7 bases. There are 15 residues in the CDR3. The J segment lost 1 base and the V segment lost 5 bases, leaving 7 bases of the junction unmatched. Germline V gene lookup returns CDR1 SGHVS and CDR2 FQNEAQ.